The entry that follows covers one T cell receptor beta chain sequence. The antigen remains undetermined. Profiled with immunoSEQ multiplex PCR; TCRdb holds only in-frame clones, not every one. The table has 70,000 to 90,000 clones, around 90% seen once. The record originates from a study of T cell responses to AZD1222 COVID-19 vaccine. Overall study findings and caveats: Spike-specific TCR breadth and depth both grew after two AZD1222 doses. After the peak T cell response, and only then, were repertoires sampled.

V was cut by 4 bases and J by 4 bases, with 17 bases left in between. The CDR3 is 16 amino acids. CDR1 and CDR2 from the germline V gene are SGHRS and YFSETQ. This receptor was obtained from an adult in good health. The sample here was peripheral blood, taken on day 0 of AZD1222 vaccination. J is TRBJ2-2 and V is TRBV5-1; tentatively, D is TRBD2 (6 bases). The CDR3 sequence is CASSRTAEGGTGELFF. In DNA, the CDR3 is TGCGCCAGCAGCCGAACCGCGGAGGGTGGCACCGGGGAGCTGTTTTTT.